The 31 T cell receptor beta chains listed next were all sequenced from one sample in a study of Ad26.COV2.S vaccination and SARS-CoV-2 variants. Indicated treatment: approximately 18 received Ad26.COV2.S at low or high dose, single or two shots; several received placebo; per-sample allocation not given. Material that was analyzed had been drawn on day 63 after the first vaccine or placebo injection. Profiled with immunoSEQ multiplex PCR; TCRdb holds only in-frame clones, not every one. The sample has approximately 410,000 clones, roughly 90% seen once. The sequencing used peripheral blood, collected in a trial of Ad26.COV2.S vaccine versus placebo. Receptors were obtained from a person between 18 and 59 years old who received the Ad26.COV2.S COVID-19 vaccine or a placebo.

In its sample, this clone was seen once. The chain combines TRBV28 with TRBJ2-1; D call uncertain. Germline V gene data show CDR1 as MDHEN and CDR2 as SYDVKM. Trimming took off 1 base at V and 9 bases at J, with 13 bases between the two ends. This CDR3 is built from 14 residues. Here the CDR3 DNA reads TGTGCCAGCAGTTTATTTGGAGTGTACGGTGAGCAGTTCTTC. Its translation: CASSLFGVYGEQFF.

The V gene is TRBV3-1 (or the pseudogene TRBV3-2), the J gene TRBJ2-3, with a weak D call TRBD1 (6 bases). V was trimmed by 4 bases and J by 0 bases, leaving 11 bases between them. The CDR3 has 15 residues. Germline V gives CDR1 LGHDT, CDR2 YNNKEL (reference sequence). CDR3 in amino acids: CASSRGQLSTDTQYF. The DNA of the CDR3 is TGTGCCAGCAGCCGAGGACAGTTGAGCACAGATACGCAGTATTTT.

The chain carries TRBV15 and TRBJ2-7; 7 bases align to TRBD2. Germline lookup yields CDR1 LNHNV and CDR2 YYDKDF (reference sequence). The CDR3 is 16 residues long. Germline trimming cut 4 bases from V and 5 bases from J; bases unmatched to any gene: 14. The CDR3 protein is CATSNGPTSAVHEQYF. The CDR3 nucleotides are TGTGCCACCAGCAACGGGCCTACTAGCGCCGTCCACGAGCAGTACTTC.

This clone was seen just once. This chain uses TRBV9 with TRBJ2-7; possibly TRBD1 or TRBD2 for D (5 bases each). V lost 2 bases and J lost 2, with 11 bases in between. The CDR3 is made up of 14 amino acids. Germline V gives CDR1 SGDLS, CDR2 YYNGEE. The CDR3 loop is CASSVGDGAYEQYF. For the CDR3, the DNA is TGTGCCAGCAGCGTGGGGGACGGGGCCTACGAGCAGTACTTC.

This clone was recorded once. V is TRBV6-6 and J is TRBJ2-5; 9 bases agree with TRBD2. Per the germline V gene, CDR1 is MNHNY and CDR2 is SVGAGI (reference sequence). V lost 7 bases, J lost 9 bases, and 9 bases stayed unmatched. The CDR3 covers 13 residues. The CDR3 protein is CASTQQAGGPQYF. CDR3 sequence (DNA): TGTGCCAGCACCCAACAGGCGGGGGGGCCCCAGTACTTC.

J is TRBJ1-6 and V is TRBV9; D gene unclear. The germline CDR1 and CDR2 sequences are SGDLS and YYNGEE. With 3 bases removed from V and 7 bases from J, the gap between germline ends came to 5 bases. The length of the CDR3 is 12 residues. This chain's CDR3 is CASSAENSPLHF. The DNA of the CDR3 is TGTGCCAGCAGCGCAGAGAATTCACCCCTCCACTTT.

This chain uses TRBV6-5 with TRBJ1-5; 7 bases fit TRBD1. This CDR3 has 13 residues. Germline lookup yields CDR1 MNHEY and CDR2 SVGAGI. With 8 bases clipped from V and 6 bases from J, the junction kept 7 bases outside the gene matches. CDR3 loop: CASRRDRAQPQHF. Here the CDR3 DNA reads TGTGCCAGCCGACGAGACAGGGCTCAGCCCCAGCATTTT.

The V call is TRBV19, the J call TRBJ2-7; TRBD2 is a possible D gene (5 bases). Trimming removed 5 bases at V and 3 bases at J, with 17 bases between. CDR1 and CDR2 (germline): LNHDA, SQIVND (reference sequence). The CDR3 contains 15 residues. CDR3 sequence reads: CASSASSTLFYEQYF. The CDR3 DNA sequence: TGTGCCAGTAGTGCCTCTAGCACGCTTTTCTACGAGCAGTACTTC.

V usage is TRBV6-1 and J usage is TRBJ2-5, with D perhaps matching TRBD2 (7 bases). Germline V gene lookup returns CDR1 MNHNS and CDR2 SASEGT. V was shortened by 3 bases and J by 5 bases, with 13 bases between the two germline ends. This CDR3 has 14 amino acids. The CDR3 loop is CASSDPGGTETQYF. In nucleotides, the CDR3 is TGTGCCAGCAGTGACCCGGGGGGCACCGAGACCCAGTACTTC.

The CDR3 region has the DNA TGTGCCAGCAGTAACAGGGGGTCAGCTTTCTTT. Amino acids: CASSNRGSAFF. The chain links TRBV6-5 to TRBJ1-1, with 8 nucleotides matching TRBD1. Trimming removed 5 bases from V and 10 bases from J; junction bases left unmatched: 3. CDR3 length equals 11 residues. Germline V gene lookup returns CDR1 MNHEY and CDR2 SVGAGI.

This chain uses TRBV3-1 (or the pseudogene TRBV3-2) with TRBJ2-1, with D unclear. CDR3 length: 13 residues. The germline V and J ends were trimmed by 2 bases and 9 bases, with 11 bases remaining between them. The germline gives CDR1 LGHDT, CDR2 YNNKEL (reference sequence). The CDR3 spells CASSQLVLSEQFF. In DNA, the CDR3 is TGTGCCAGCAGCCAACTGGTTTTATCTGAGCAGTTCTTC.

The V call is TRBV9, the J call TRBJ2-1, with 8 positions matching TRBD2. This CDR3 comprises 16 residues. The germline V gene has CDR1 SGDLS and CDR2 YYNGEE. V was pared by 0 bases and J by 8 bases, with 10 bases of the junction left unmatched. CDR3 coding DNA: TGTGCCAGCAGCGTAGCTAAAGCGGGGGTTACCTATGAGCAGTTCTTC. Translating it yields CASSVAKAGVTYEQFF.

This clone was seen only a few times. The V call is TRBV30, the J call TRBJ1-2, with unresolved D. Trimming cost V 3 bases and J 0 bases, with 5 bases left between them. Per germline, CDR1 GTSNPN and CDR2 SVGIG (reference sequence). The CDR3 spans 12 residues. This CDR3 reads CAWSGTNYGYTF. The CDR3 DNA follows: TGTGCCTGGAGCGGGACTAACTATGGCTACACCTTC.

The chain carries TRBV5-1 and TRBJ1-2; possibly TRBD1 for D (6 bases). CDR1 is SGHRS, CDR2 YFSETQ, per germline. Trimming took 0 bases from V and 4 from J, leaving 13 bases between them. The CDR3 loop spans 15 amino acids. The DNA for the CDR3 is TGCGCCAGCAGCTTGGTACAGGGTAATACCTATGGCTACACCTTC. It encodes CASSLVQGNTYGYTF.

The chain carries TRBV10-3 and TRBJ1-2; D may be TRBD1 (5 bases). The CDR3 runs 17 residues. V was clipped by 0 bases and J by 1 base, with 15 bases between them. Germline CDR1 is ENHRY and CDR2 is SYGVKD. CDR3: CAISESVTRAYNYGYTF. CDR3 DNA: TGTGCCATCAGTGAGTCCGTTACCAGGGCCTATAACTATGGCTACACCTTC.

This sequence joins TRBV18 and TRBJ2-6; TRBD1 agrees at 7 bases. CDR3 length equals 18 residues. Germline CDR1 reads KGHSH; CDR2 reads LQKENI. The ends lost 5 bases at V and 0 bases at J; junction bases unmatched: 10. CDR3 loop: CASSLRQGMSSGANVLTF. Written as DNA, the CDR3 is TGTGCCAGCTCATTACGACAGGGAATGAGCTCTGGGGCCAACGTCCTGACTTTC.

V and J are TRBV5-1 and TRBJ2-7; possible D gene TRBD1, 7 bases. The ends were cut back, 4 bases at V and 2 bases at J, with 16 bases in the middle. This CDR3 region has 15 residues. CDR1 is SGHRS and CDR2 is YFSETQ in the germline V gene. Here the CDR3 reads CASSIIAGGTYEQYF. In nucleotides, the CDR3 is TGCGCCAGCAGCATCATCGCAGGGGGGACCTACGAGCAGTACTTC.

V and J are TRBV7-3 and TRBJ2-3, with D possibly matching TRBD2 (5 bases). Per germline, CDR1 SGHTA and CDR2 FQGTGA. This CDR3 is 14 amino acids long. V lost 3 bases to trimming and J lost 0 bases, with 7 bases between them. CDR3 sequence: CASSFGLSTDTQYF. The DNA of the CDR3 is TGTGCCAGCAGCTTCGGACTTAGCACAGATACGCAGTATTTT.

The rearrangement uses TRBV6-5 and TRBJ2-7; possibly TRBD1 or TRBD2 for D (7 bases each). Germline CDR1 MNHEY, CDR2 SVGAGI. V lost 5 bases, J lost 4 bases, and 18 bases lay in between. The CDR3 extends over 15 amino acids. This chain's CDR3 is CASSPPGGAQYEQYF. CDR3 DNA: TGTGCCAGCAGTCCCCCAGGGGGGGCGCAGTACGAGCAGTACTTC.

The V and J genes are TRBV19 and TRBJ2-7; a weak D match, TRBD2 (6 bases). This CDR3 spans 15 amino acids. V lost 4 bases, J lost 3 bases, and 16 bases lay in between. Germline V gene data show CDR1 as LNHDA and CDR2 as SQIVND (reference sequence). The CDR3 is CASSTMGREVYEQYF. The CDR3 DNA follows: TGTGCCAGTAGTACTATGGGCAGGGAGGTCTACGAGCAGTACTTC. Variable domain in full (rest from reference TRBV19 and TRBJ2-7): DGGITQSPKYLFRKEGQNVTLSCEQNLNHDAMYWYRQDPGQGLRLIYYSQIVNDFQKGDIAEGYSVSREKKESFPLTVTSAQKNPTAFYLCASSTMGREVYEQYFGPGTRLTVT.

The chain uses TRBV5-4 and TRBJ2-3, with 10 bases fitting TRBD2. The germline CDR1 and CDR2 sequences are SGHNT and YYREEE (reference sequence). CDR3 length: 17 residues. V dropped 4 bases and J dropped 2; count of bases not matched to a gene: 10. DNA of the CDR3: TGTGCCAGCAGCGTTCCGGGACTAGCGTTAAACACAGATACGCAGTATTTT. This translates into CASSVPGLALNTDTQYF.

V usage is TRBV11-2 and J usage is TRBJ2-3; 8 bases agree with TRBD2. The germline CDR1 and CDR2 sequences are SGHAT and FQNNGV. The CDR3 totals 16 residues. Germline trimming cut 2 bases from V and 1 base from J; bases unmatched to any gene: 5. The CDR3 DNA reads TGTGCCAGCAGCTTAATACGGGGGGGCCGCACAGATACGCAGTATTTT. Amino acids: CASSLIRGGRTDTQYF.

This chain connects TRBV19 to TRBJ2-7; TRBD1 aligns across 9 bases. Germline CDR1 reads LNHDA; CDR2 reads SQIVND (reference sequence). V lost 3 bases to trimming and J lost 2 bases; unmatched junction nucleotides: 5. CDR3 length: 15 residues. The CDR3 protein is CASSIIRQGAYEQYF. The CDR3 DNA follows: TGTGCCAGTAGTATCATCAGACAGGGGGCCTACGAGCAGTACTTC.

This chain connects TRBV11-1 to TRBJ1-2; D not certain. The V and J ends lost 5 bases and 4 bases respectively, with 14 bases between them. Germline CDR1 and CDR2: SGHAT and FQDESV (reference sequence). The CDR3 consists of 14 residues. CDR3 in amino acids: CASSQTHTGYGYTF. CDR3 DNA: TGTGCCAGCAGCCAAACCCACACGGGCTATGGCTACACCTTC.

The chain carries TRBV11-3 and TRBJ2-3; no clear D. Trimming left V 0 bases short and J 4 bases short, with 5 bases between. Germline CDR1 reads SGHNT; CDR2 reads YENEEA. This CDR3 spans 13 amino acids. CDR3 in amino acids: CASSLDQADTQYF. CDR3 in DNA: TGTGCCAGCAGCTTAGACCAGGCAGATACGCAGTATTTT.

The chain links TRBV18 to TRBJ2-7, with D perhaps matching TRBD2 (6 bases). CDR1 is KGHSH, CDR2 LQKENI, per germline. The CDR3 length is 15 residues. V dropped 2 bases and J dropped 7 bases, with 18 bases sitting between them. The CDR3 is CASSPAGRIPGEQYF. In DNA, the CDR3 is TGTGCCAGCTCACCAGCAGGGAGGATCCCGGGGGAGCAGTACTTC.

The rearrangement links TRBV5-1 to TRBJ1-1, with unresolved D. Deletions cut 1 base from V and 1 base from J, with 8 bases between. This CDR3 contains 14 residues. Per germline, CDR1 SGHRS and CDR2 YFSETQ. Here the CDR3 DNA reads TGCGCCAGCAGCTTGTTTGACGGGAACACTGAAGCTTTCTTT. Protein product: CASSLFDGNTEAFF.

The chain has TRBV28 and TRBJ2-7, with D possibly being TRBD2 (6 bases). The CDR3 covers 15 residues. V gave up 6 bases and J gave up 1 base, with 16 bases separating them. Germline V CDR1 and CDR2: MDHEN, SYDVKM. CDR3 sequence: CASRRDSRPSYEQYF. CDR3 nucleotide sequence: TGTGCCAGCAGACGGGACTCCCGACCTTCCTACGAGCAGTACTTC.

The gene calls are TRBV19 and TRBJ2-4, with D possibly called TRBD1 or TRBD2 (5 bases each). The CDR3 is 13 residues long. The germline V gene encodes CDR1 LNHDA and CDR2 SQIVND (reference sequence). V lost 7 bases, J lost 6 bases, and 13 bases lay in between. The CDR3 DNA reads TGTGCCAGTACCGGGACGGAGCGAAACATTCAGTACTTC. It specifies CASTGTERNIQYF. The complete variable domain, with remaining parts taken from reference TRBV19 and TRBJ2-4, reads DGGITQSPKYLFRKEGQNVTLSCEQNLNHDAMYWYRQDPGQGLRLIYYSQIVNDFQKGDIAEGYSVSREKKESFPLTVTSAQKNPTAFYLCASTGTERNIQYFGAGTRLSVL.

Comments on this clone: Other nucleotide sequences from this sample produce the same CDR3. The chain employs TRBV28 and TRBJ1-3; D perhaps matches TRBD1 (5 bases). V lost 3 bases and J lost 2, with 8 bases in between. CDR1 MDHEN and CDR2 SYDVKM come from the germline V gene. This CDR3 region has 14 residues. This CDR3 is CASSFQGTGNTIYF. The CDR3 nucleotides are TGTGCCAGCAGTTTTCAGGGAACTGGAAACACCATATATTTT.

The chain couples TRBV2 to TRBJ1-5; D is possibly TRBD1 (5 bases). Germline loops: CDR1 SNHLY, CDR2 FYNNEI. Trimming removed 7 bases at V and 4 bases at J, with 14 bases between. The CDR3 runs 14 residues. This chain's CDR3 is CASNIGGINQPQHF. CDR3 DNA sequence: TGTGCCAGCAATATTGGGGGAATAAATCAGCCCCAGCATTTT. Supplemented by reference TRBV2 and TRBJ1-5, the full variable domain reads EPEVTQTPSHQVTQMGQEVILRCVPISNHLYFYWYRQILGQKVEFLVSFYNNEISEKSEIFDDQFSVERPDGSNFTLKIRSTKLEDSAMYFCASNIGGINQPQHFGDGTRLSIL.